This record concerns one T cell receptor beta chain sequence. The antigen is unknown. Sequence at one end of the junction differs from germline and may be a read error. From germline, CDR1 is SGHNT and CDR2 YENEEA. This CDR3 region has 15 residues. The assay was immunoSEQ multiplex PCR, and TCRdb's table has in-frame clones only and misses some. The data show more than 2,500 clones, with 30% to 45% seen just once and approximately 27% held by the top ten. This sample is drawn from a study of CXCR4 blockade with PD-1 therapy in pancreatic cancer. Whole-study findings and limits: Clone frequency correlated with its number of distinct nucleotide rearrangements. Intratumoral clonality (mean approximately 0.15) exceeded healthy blood (approximately 0.05) but did not track survival.

The sequencing sample was made of tumor tissue. The origin of this receptor is a human donor with pancreatic ductal adenocarcinoma. The chain employs TRBV11-3 and TRBJ1-3; possibly TRBD1 for D (5 bases). DNA of the CDR3: TGTGCTAGCAGCTTAGACAGTAGCTCTGGAAACACCATATATTTT. Amino acids: CASSLDSSSGNTIYF.